These T cell receptor beta chains were read from a single sample in a study of blood T cell repertoires in COVID-19. The repertoire was sequenced with immunoSEQ multiplex PCR; TCRdb's copy has only in-frame clones and lacks some. Of 250,000 to 350,000 clones detected, approximately 83% appear once; the ten largest clones hold 3.5% to 5.5%. Specimen: PBMCs or T cells enriched from blood (not recorded which). The receptors were sampled from a woman aged 25-40 years who had recovered from COVID-19. CDR3s leave out the opening cysteine and the closing phenylalanine or tryptophan. The order of the fields is clone size, D gene, J gene, V gene, CDR3 protein. D genes are given only for firm matches. Clone size is shown for a subset of rows, as once, few, many or a class of expanded clone.

. | TRBD1 | TRBJ1-4 | TRBV28 | ASSLPGQTEKLF
once | . | TRBJ1-4 | TRBV5-6 | ASSLDGGLGEKLF
. | TRBD1 | TRBJ1-6 | TRBV6-5 | ASSGTGLASPLH
. | . | TRBJ1-1 | TRBV5-1 | ASSSGHYSNTEAF
. | . | TRBJ1-1 | TRBV3-1/TRBV3-2 | ASSYPGGGSEAF
many | TRBD1 | TRBJ2-5 | TRBV4-1 | ASSQAPGTGGQETQY
. | . | TRBJ1-1 | TRBV29-1 | SVCRGGGNTEAF
. | TRBD2 | TRBJ2-1 | TRBV3-1/TRBV3-2 | ASSPSTSGRRNEQF
. | TRBD1 | TRBJ1-5 | TRBV2 | ASSEGTGVQPQH
few | TRBD1 | TRBJ1-2 | TRBV16 | ASSRTGGDLSGGPYGYT
. | . | TRBJ1-1 | TRBV3-1/TRBV3-2 | ASTPTGRGTEAF
. | . | TRBJ1-1 | TRBV7-2 | ASSVANTEAF
. | . | TRBJ2-7 | TRBV28 | AYGDPYEQY
few | . | TRBJ1-2 | TRBV21-1 | ASSKRDRGIPNYGYT
. | . | TRBJ1-3 | TRBV14 | ASSRGRNSGNTIY
. | . | TRBJ2-5 | TRBV6-2/TRBV6-3 | ASSYLHPGQETQY
. | . | TRBJ2-7 | TRBV6-1 | ASSEETLNTYEQY
once | . | TRBJ2-3 | TRBV19 | ASSFLPTGRDTQY
. | TRBD2 | TRBJ2-1 | TRBV2 | ASPGPSGSYNEQF
. | TRBD1 | TRBJ2-1 | TRBV6-4 | ASSEGQGNNEQF